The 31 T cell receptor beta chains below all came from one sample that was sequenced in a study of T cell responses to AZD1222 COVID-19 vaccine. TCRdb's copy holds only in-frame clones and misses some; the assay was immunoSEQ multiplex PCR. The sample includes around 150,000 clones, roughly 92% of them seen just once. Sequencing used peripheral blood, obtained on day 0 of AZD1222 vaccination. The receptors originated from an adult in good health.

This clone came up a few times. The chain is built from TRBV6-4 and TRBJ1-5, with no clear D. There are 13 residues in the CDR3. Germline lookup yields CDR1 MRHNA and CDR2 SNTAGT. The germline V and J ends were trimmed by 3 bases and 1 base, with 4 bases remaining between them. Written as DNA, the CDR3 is TGTGCCAGCAGTGAACAGAGCAATCAGCCCCAGCATTTT. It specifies CASSEQSNQPQHF.

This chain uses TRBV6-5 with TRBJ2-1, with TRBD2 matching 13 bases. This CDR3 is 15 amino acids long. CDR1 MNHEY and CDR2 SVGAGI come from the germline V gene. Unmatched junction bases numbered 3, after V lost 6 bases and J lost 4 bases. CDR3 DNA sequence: TGTGCCAGCAGCCTGGGACTAGCGGGGTACAATGAGCAGTTCTTC. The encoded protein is CASSLGLAGYNEQFF.

The chain's CDR3 is CASRLENAYEQYF. In DNA form, the CDR3 reads TGTGCCAGCAGATTGGAAAACGCCTACGAGCAGTACTTC. The chain combines TRBV6-5 with TRBJ2-7; no definite D call. V lost 6 bases and J 2 bases, leaving 11 bases between the germline ends. Looked up from germline, CDR1 is MNHEY and CDR2 is SVGAGI. This CDR3 has 13 residues.

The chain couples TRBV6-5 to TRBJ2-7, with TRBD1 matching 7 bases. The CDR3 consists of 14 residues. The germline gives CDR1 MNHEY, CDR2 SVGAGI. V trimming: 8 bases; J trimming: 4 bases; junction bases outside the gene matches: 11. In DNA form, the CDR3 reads TGTGCCAGCCGATCGACAGGGATTCGATACGAGCAGTACTTC. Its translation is CASRSTGIRYEQYF.

Here the CDR3 DNA reads TGTGCCAGCAGTTTATCATTGGAGCCAGGGTCTTCCTATAATTCACCCCTCCACTTT. Translated: CASSLSLEPGSSYNSPLHF. This chain connects TRBV28 to TRBJ1-6; possible D gene TRBD1, 5 bases. The V end was cut by 1 base, the J end by 1 base, with 17 bases between. The CDR3 contains 19 residues. From germline, CDR1 is MDHEN and CDR2 SYDVKM.

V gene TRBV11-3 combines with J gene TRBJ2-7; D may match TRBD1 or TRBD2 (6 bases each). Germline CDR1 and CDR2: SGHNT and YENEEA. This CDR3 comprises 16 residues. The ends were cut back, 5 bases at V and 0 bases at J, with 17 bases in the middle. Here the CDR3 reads CASSLGGGSRSYEQYF. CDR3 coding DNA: TGTGCCAGCAGCCTCGGAGGGGGGTCTCGCTCCTACGAGCAGTACTTC.

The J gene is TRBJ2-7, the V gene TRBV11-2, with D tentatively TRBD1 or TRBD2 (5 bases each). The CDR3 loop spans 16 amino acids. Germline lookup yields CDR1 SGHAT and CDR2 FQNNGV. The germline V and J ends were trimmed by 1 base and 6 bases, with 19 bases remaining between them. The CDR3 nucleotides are TGTGCCAGCAGCTTAGGAATACGGCTAGCAGGGAGCGAGCAGTACTTC. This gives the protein CASSLGIRLAGSEQYF.

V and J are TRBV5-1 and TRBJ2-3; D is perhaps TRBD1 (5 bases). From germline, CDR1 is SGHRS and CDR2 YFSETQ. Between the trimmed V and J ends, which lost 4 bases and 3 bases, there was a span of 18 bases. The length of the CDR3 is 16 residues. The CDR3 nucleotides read TGCGCCAGCAGCCACCGCCAAGGGGCTGTTACAGATACGCAGTATTTT. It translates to CASSHRQGAVTDTQYF.

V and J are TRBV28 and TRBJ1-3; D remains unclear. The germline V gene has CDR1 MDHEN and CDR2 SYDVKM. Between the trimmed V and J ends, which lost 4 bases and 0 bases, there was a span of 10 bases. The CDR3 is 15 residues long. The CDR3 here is CASSSADYSGNTIYF. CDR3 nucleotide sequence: TGTGCCAGCAGTTCCGCTGATTACTCTGGAAACACCATATATTTT.

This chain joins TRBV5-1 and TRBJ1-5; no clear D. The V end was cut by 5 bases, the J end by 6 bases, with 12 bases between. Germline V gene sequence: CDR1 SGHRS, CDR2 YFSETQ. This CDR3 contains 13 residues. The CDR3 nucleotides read TGCGCCAGCAGTTTACAGATCGGTCAGCCCCAGCATTTT. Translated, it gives CASSLQIGQPQHF.

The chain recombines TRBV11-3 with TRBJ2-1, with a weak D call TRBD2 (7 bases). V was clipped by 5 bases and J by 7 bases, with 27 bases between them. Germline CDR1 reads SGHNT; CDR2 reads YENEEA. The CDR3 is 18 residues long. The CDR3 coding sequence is TGTGCCAGCAGCCCCTCTGGACTAGAGGGGGATAGGAGGAATGAGCAGTTCTTC. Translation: CASSPSGLEGDRRNEQFF.

Written as DNA, the CDR3 is TGTGCCAGCAGTAGGGGACCTTTGAACACTGAAGCTTTCTTT. It is translated as CASSRGPLNTEAFF. The chain links TRBV6-4 to TRBJ1-1, with a tentative D call TRBD1 (5 bases). The CDR3 consists of 14 residues. Germline V gives CDR1 MRHNA, CDR2 SNTAGT. V was pared by 5 bases and J by 0 bases, with 10 bases between.

CDR3 sequence reads: CASSGRPGDYGYTF. As DNA, the CDR3 is TGTGCCAGCAGTGGGAGACCGGGGGACTATGGCTACACCTTC. V and J are TRBV2 and TRBJ1-2, with TRBD1 as a possible D gene (5 bases). CDR3 length equals 14 residues. Germline V gives CDR1 SNHLY, CDR2 FYNNEI. V was shortened by 4 bases and J by 3 bases, with 12 bases between the two germline ends.

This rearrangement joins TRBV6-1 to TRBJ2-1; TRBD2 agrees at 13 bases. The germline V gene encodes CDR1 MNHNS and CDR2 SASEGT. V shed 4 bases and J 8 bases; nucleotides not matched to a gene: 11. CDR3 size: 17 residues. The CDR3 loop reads CASSGGLAGPRVDEQFF. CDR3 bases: TGTGCCAGCAGTGGGGGACTAGCGGGACCTCGTGTGGATGAGCAGTTCTTC.

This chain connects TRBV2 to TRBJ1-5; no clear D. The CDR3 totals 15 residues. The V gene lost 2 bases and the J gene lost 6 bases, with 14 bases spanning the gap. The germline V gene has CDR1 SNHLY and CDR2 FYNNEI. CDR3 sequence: CASSESRAVFQPQHF. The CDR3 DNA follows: TGTGCCAGCAGTGAATCTAGGGCCGTGTTTCAGCCCCAGCATTTT.

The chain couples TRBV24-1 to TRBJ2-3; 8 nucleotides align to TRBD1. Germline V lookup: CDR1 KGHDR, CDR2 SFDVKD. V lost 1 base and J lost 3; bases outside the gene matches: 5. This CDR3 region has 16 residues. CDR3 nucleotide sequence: TGTGCCACCAGTGATTTACAGGGGGTCGGAACAGATACGCAGTATTTT. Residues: CATSDLQGVGTDTQYF.

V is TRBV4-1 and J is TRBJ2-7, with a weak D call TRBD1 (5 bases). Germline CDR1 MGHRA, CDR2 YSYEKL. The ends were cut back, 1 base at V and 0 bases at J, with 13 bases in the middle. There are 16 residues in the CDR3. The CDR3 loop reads CASSQGLAGSSYEQYF. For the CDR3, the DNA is TGCGCCAGCAGCCAAGGGTTGGCAGGGTCCTCCTACGAGCAGTACTTC.

The CDR3 region is CASSGTSQETQYF. Here the CDR3 DNA reads TGCGCCAGCAGCGGGACTAGCCAAGAGACCCAGTACTTC. The J gene is TRBJ2-5, the V gene TRBV4-1, with 8 bases that match TRBD2. From germline, CDR1 is MGHRA and CDR2 YSYEKL. The trim removed 5 bases at V and 1 base at J, leaving 0 bases unmatched. This CDR3 is 13 amino acids long.

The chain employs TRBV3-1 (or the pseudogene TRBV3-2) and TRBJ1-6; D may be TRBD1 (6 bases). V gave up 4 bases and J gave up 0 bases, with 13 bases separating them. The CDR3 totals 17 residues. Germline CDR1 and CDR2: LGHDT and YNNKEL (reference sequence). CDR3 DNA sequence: TGTGCCAGCAGCCGAGGACAGTGGAGCTCCTATAATTCACCCCTCCACTTT. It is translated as CASSRGQWSSYNSPLHF.

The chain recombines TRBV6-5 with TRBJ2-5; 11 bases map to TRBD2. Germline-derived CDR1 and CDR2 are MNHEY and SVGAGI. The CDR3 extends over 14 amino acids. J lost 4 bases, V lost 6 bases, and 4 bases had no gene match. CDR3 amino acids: CASRQLAGAETQYF. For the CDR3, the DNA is TGTGCCAGCAGACAACTAGCGGGGGCAGAGACCCAGTACTTC.

The CDR3 reads CASARGGSYEQYF. In nucleotides, the CDR3 is TGTGCTAGTGCGAGGGGGGGTTCCTACGAGCAGTACTTC. The chain couples TRBV12-5 to TRBJ2-7; maybe TRBD2 (7 bases). The CDR3 is made up of 13 amino acids. CDR1 and CDR2 from the germline V gene are LGHNT and FRNRAP. The germline V and J ends were trimmed by 7 bases and 1 base, with 11 bases remaining between them.

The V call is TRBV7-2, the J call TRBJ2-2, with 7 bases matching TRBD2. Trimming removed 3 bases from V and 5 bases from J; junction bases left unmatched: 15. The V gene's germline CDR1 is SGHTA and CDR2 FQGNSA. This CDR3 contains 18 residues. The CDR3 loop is CASSLVLVLQGGTGELFF. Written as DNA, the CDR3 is TGTGCCAGCAGCTTGGTCCTCGTTCTTCAGGGAGGGACCGGGGAGCTGTTTTTT.

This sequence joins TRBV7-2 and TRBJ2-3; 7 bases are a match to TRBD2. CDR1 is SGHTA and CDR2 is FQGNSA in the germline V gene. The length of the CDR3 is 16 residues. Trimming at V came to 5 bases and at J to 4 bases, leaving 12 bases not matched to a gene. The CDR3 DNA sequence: TGTGCCAGCAGCACTTACCGGGAGGCTGGATCAGATACGCAGTATTTT. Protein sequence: CASSTYREAGSDTQYF.

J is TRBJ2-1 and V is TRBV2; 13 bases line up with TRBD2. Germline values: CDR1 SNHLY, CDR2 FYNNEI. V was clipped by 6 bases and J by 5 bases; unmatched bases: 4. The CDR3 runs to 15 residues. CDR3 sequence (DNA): TGTGCCAGCAGAGAGGGACTAGCGGGAAACAATGAGCAGTTCTTC. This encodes CASREGLAGNNEQFF. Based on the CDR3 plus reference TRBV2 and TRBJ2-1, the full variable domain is EPEVTQTPSHQVTQMGQEVILRCVPISNHLYFYWYRQILGQKVEFLVSFYNNEISEKSEIFDDQFSVERPDGSNFTLKIRSTKLEDSAMYFCASREGLAGNNEQFFGPGTRLTVL.

CDR3 protein: CASSPYRGANNEQFF. In DNA, the CDR3 is TGTGCCAGCAGCCCCTACCGGGGGGCCAACAATGAGCAGTTCTTC. This chain connects TRBV7-9 to TRBJ2-1; tentative D call: TRBD2 (7 bases). The length of the CDR3 is 15 residues. Trimming removed 5 bases from V and 5 bases from J, with 16 bases in between. Germline V lookup: CDR1 SEHNR, CDR2 FQNEAQ (reference sequence).

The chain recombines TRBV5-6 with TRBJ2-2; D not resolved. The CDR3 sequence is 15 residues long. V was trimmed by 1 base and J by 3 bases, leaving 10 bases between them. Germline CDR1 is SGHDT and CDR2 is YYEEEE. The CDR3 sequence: CASSLRLTYTGELFF. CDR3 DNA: TGTGCCAGCAGCTTGCGTCTAACTTACACCGGGGAGCTGTTTTTT.

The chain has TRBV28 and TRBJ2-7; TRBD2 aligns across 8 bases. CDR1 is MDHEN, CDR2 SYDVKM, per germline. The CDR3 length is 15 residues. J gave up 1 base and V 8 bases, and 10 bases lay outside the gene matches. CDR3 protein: CASGTSDAKSYEQYF. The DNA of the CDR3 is TGTGCCAGCGGGACTAGTGACGCAAAATCCTACGAGCAGTACTTC.

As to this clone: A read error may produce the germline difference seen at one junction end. The CDR3 here is CASRIGSSQANYGYTF. CDR3 nucleotides: TGTGCCAGTAGAATAGGTTCCTCTCAAGCTAACTATGGCTACACCTTC. The chain carries TRBV19 and TRBJ1-2; D gene uncertain. CDR3 length: 16 residues. Germline V gives CDR1 LNHDA, CDR2 SQIVND (reference sequence).

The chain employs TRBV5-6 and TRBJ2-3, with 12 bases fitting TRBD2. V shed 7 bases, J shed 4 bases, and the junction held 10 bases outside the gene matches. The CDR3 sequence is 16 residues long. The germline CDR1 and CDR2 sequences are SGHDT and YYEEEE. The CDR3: CASSRLAGVVSDTQYF. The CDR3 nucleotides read TGTGCCAGCTCGAGACTAGCGGGAGTGGTATCAGATACGCAGTATTTT. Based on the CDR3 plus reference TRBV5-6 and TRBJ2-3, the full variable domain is DAGVTQSPTHLIKTRGQQVTLRCSPKSGHDTVSWYQQALGQGPQFIFQYYEEEERQRGNFPDRFSGHQFPNYSSELNVNALLLGDSALYLCASSRLAGVVSDTQYFGPGTRLTVL.

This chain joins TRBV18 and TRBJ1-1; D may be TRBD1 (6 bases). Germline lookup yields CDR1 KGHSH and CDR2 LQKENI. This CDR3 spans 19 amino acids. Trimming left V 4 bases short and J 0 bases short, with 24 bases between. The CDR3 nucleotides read TGTGCCAGCTCACACTGGGGGACAAGCATAGGCGGGATGAACACTGAAGCTTTCTTT. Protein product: CASSHWGTSIGGMNTEAFF.

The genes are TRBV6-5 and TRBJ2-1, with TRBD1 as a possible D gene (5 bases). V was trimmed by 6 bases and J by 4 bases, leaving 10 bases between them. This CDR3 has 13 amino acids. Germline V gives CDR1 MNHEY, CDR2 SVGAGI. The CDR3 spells CASSFGHYNEQFF. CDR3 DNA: TGTGCCAGCAGCTTCGGACATTACAATGAGCAGTTCTTC.